The following is a T cell receptor (beta chain) sequence with its context. What it recognizes is unknown. Sample-barcoded 5' priming and a J-beta primer mix drove a second PCR of roughly 7 to 11 cycles. Each sample yielded at least 3 million CDR3-containing paired-end reads. In TCRdb, the 5' RACE reads were re-called with MiXCR into one record per CDR3 protein. The sample records over 1,500,000 distinct CDR3 sequences, around 48% being singletons. There are 16 residues in the CDR3. CDR1 and CDR2 from the germline V gene are SGHTA and FQGNSA. The V segment lost 3 bases and the J segment 2 bases; nucleotides outside the gene matches: 9. Extractions gave at least 5 micrograms of total RNA per sample. This entry is derived from a study of blood T cells in healthy people across ages. Study-level findings and limits: When one million T cells were used, diversity estimates were thought to be underestimates. Donors of long life had a larger count of naive CD4+ cells and greater diversity than aged donors.

The rearrangement joins TRBV7-2 to TRBJ2-5; 7 nucleotides match TRBD2. Sequenced input: blood. The TCR was taken from a woman aged 40-49 years in good health. CDR3 loop: CASSFGRRGKQETQYF. CDR3 bases: TGTGCCAGCAGCTTTGGAAGGCGGGGGAAGCAAGAGACCCAGTACTTC.